This TCR delta chain was retrieved from a study of γδ T cells in repeated Plasmodium falciparum infection. About the study: Over about 610 days, donors received four mosquito-bite P. falciparum NF54 infections. Overall study results and limits: Malian donors came from one small rural village, predominantly one ethnic group.

The CDR3 sequence is 23 residues long. CDR1 is TSWWSYY, CDR2 QGS, per germline. This clone was counted between two and nine times. Its matching antigen is unknown. This may come from a read error, since a much larger clone is one base off. The sample contains more than one DNA sequence encoding this CDR3. Gammadelta T cells were flow-sorted from PBMC into Vgamma9/Vdelta2+ and Vdelta2-negative populations for bulk analysis. TCRdb reran clone calling via CATT on the multiplex PCR reads. The data show 70,000 to 95,000 delta-chain clones, with more than 1.4% seen just once and about 10% held by the top ten.

This chain connects TRDV1 to TRDJ1; 10 bases match TRDD3. This TCR was recovered from a pool of human donors (malaria-infected and uninfected, not separated). Specimen: gamma-delta T cells from blood. The DNA for the CDR3 is TGTGCTCTTGGGGAAGGGGACTGGGGGATCCTTGAGGGGGTGATCCTGTACACCGATAAGCTCATCTTT. Protein sequence: CALGEGDWGILEGVILYTDKLIF.